These T cell receptor beta chains were read from a single sample in a study of T cells in Graves' hyperthyroidism and ophthalmopathy. TCRdb passed the multiplex PCR reads through MiXCR, listing each CDR3 protein once. The data hold 300,000 to 450,000 distinct CDR3 sequences, with approximately 25% observed a single time. Sequencing was done on a sample of blood. These receptors were taken from a man over 45 with Graves' hyperthyroidism. Each CDR3 is given with its conserved first and last residue.

J gene	V gene	CDR3 protein
TRBJ2-7	TRBV20-1	CSAATGSYEQYF
TRBJ1-2	TRBV4-3	CASSHGGSVESYGYTF
TRBJ2-7	TRBV11-3	CASSLHGSGYEQYF
TRBJ2-7	TRBV3-1	CASSQDQAASYEQYF
TRBJ2-7	TRBV12-5	CASGFGQGSSYEQYF
TRBJ2-7	TRBV7-9	CASSLGGSDYEQYF
TRBJ2-7	TRBV11-2	CASSEERTGRSYEQYF
TRBJ2-5	TRBV19	CASLGKTVETQYF
TRBJ2-1	TRBV10-3	CAISEKTNEQFF
TRBJ2-1	TRBV4-2	CASSQASGRDNEQFF
.	TRBV12-3/TRBV12-4	CASSFGGYEQFF
TRBJ2-1	TRBV28	CASNERVNNEQFF
TRBJ2-2	TRBV10-3	CAISAPRQAGELFF
TRBJ2-3	TRBV7-9	CASSLSFRGTDTQYF
TRBJ2-5	TRBV7-2	CASSLAVTAQETQYF
TRBJ2-7	TRBV19	CASSIRVAAYEQYF
TRBJ1-1	TRBV25-1	CASSGDFDTEAFF
TRBJ2-1	TRBV18	CASHGTGLVFNEQFF
TRBJ2-1	TRBV6-1	CASRGAGGYNEQFF
TRBJ2-2	TRBV7-7	CASSLGFGRANTGELFF
TRBJ1-1	TRBV12-3/TRBV12-4	CASSLAAGHPWTEAFF
TRBJ2-1	TRBV18	CASSQNPLAGGPGEQFF
TRBJ2-4	TRBV28	CASCFDESASLAKNIQYF
TRBJ2-1	TRBV15	CATSSIAGGGNEQFF
TRBJ1-1	TRBV6-2/TRBV6-3	CASSTRGRGPNTEAFF
TRBJ2-1	TRBV12-5	CANGTGGKSYNEQFF
TRBJ2-5	TRBV7-3	CASSSSFGETQYF
TRBJ2-1	TRBV5-1	CASSSAWDTNNEQFF
TRBJ2-7	TRBV5-1	CASRDDIFPTYEQYF
TRBJ1-2	TRBV3-1	CASSHRSPNYGYTF
TRBJ2-3	TRBV10-3	CAIRGRQTQTDTQYF
TRBJ1-2	TRBV20-1	CSAPTGGAGYTF
TRBJ1-5	TRBV7-9	CASSLGVQGPSNQPQHF
TRBJ1-2	TRBV24-1	CATSDWTANYGYTF
TRBJ1-2	TRBV3-1	CASSQGGLAPYGYTF
TRBJ2-7	TRBV12-3/TRBV12-4	CASSEGGGVKQYF
TRBJ1-2	TRBV30	CAWNGGAYGYTF
TRBJ2-7	TRBV12-3/TRBV12-4	CASARDRDSYEQYF